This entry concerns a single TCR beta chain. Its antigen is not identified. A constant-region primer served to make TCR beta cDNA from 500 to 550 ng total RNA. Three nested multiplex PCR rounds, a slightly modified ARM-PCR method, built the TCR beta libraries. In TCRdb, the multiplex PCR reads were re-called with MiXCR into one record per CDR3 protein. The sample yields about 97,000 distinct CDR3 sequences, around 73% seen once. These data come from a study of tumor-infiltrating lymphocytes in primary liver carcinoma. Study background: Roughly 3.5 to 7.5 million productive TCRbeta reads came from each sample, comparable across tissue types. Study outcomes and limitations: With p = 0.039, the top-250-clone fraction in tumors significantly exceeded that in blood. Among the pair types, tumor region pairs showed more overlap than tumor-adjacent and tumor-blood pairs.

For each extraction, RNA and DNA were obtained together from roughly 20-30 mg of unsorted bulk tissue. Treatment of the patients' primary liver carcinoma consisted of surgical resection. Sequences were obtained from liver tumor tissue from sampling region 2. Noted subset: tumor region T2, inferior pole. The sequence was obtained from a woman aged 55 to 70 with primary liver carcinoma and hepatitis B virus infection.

The CDR3 spells CASSYTGGSYEQYF. The CDR3 bases are TGTGCCAGCAGCTATACAGGGGGAAGCTACGAGCAGTACTTC. J is TRBJ2-7 and V is TRBV11-1, with 8 bases aligning to TRBD1. This CDR3 has 14 amino acids. With 4 bases clipped from V and 3 bases from J, the junction kept 5 bases outside the gene matches. Germline V lookup: CDR1 SGHAT, CDR2 FQDESV (reference sequence).